One TCR beta chain is described in this entry. Its specificity is unknown. One entry per CDR3 protein, called by TCRdb with MiXCR from the 5' RACE reads. The top ten clones hold 39% of a sample with tens of thousands of distinct CDR3 sequences, roughly 15% of them seen once. This entry is derived from a study of T-cell memory formation after mild COVID-19. Across the study: There were largely donor-specific TCR clusters. Study findings and constraints: The SARS-CoV-2 specificity of second-wave clones reaching peak at day 37 remained unverified. Whereas later expanders leaned CD4+, clones contracting day 15 to 85 showed a balanced CD4/CD8 makeup.

This CDR3 region has 12 residues. Germline V gene data show CDR1 as SGDLS and CDR2 as YYNGEE. V dropped 7 bases and J dropped 4 bases, with 11 bases sitting between them. The sequence was collected from a man younger than 35 who had mild COVID-19 (a few samples of this study predate the infection). Cell type and time point are not known. The source material was PBMCs or a T cell subset sorted from them (not recorded which). This chain joins TRBV9 and TRBJ1-2; no definite D call. In DNA, the CDR3 is TGTGCCAGCGGACCCGGACCCTATGGCTACACCTTC. Protein sequence: CASGPGPYGYTF.